The 8 T cell receptor beta chains below all came from one sample that was sequenced in a study of T cell changes during pregnancy in multiple sclerosis. The protocol was immunoSEQ multiplex PCR, while the TCRdb copy is restricted to in-frame clones and leaves out a portion. The table lists about 36,000 clones, 88% of them singletons. Sequenced here: CD8+ T cells from peripheral blood mononuclear cells, sampled in the third trimester of pregnancy. Receptors originate from a female donor with multiple sclerosis, enrolled in a pregnancy study.

This chain uses TRBV30 with TRBJ1-1; D not certain. Germline V lookup: CDR1 GTSNPN, CDR2 SVGIG (reference sequence). The CDR3 totals 13 residues. V gave up 0 bases and J gave up 0 bases, with 5 bases separating them. CDR3 protein: CAWSVLMNTEAFF. CDR3 nucleotides: TGTGCCTGGAGTGTACTGATGAACACTGAAGCTTTCTTT.

Only one count was recorded for this clone. The genes are TRBV19 and TRBJ1-5, with D uncertain. This CDR3 has 14 amino acids. The V gene's germline CDR1 is LNHDA and CDR2 SQIVND (reference sequence). Trimming took 2 bases from V and 4 from J, leaving 9 bases between them. The CDR3 region is CASSIRTGNQPQHF. DNA of the CDR3: TGTGCCAGTAGTATAAGAACGGGGAATCAGCCCCAGCATTTT. The whole variable domain, filled in from reference TRBV19 and TRBJ1-5, reads DGGITQSPKYLFRKEGQNVTLSCEQNLNHDAMYWYRQDPGQGLRLIYYSQIVNDFQKGDIAEGYSVSREKKESFPLTVTSAQKNPTAFYLCASSIRTGNQPQHFGDGTRLSIL.

This chain uses TRBV4-3 with TRBJ1-1; weak D call: TRBD1 (6 bases). CDR1 LGHNA and CDR2 YSLEER come from the germline V gene. The CDR3 sequence is 15 residues long. Trimming shortened V by 0 bases and J by 1 base, and 9 bases separated the two germline ends. The CDR3 is CASSQEWGPNTEAFF. The CDR3 DNA sequence: TGCGCCAGCAGCCAAGAGTGGGGGCCGAACACTGAAGCTTTCTTT.

This clone was observed a few times. This chain joins TRBV7-2 and TRBJ1-2; D gene uncertain. Trimming left V 2 bases short and J 4 bases short, with 14 bases between. The CDR3 loop spans 15 amino acids. CDR1 is SGHTA and CDR2 is FQGNSA in the germline V gene. The CDR3: CASSLSAGRGYGYTF. The CDR3 DNA is TGTGCCAGCAGCTTAAGCGCGGGAAGAGGCTATGGCTACACCTTC.

The genes are TRBV5-1 and TRBJ2-1; 8 nucleotides align to TRBD1. CDR1 SGHRS and CDR2 YFSETQ come from the germline V gene. This CDR3 has 13 amino acids. V was pared by 4 bases and J by 8 bases, with 5 bases of the junction left unmatched. This CDR3 is CASSLTRGHEQFF. In DNA, the CDR3 is TGCGCCAGCAGCCTAACCAGGGGGCATGAGCAGTTCTTC.

The chain is built from TRBV5-8 and TRBJ1-4; D remains unclear. This CDR3 contains 16 residues. Between the trimmed V and J ends, which lost 4 bases and 4 bases, there was a span of 17 bases. The germline gives CDR1 SGHTS, CDR2 YDEGEE. The CDR3 region is CASSRGTGRINEKLFF. The CDR3, as DNA: TGTGCCAGCAGCCGGGGTACTGGACGGATTAATGAAAAACTGTTTTTT.

This clone was picked up one time. This sequence joins TRBV7-8 and TRBJ1-1; D is uncertain. Trimming pared 2 bases from V and 7 bases from J, leaving 14 bases between. Germline CDR1 and CDR2: SGHVS and FQNEAQ. The CDR3 is made up of 14 amino acids. This CDR3 is CASSLSVEVGEAFF. CDR3 sequence (DNA): TGTGCCAGCAGCTTAAGCGTAGAGGTGGGTGAAGCTTTCTTT.

The chain recombines TRBV27 with TRBJ2-7, with a tentative D call TRBD2 (6 bases). The V end lost 9 bases, the J end lost 4 bases, and 28 bases lay between the germline ends. The CDR3 consists of 17 residues. CDR1 and CDR2 (germline): MNHEY, SMNVEV (reference sequence). The CDR3 here is CASLPSGSATAFYEQYF. CDR3 DNA: TGTGCCAGTCTCCCCAGCGGGTCCGCTACCGCCTTTTACGAGCAGTACTTC.